This TCR beta chain was observed in a study of follicular helper T cells after annual influenza vaccination. Germline CDR1 is MNHEY and CDR2 is SMNVEV (reference sequence). CDR3 length: 13 amino acids. Trimming pared 6 bases from V and 4 bases from J, leaving 12 bases between. Documented time point: 2014-2015 season, pre-vaccination. Only in-frame clones appear in the TCRdb table, and some are missing; sequencing was by immunoSEQ multiplex PCR. The repertoire consists of about 14,000 clones, with about four fifths occurring once and the leading ten covering 0.27%. This TCR was recovered from an adult who received the influenza vaccine. The specimen was CXCR5- memory CD4+ T cells sorted from blood, collected on the day of influenza vaccination. V and J are TRBV27 and TRBJ1-2; D is possibly TRBD1 (6 bases). The CDR3 DNA sequence: TGTGCCAGCAGAAGGACAGTAACCTATGGCTACACCTTC. It translates to CASRRTVTYGYTF.